This T cell receptor (beta chain) originates from a study of blood T cell repertoires in COVID-19. Germline V gene data show CDR1 as KGHDR and CDR2 as SFDVKD. The CDR3 totals 15 residues. V lost 3 bases and J lost 6, with 14 bases in between. Source study methods: Estimates of nucleated cell counts were drawn from the amplification of reference gene primers. Libraries were prepared by immunoSEQ multiplex PCR; TCRdb keeps only in-frame clonotypes and omits some of them. D and trimming were read from the DNA, whereas the V and J calls and clone size are those reported in that table. The sample has a few hundred thousand clones, less than 90% seen once; the top ten hold around 3%. Assignments of participants to cohorts depended upon their own reported clinical history. Cohort 3 recovered donors had two negative PCRs, clearance, or symptom resolution.

This TCR derives from a woman in her twenties or thirties who had recovered from COVID-19. This rearrangement joins TRBV24-1 to TRBJ2-1, with a tentative D call TRBD2 (6 bases). The sequencing sample was made of PBMCs or T cells enriched from blood (not recorded which). This CDR3 reads CATSDRRDGGNEQFF. The DNA for the CDR3 is TGTGCCACCAGTGATAGGAGGGACGGGGGCAATGAGCAGTTCTTC.